The following is a T cell receptor beta chain sequence with its context. Template material for amplifying TCR beta CDR3 regions consisted of RNA transcripts. The HTBI primer set drove a first-round RT-PCR of the TCR CDR3. TCRdb called the multiplex PCR reads again in MiXCR, with one record for every CDR3 protein. The sample has around 350,000 distinct CDR3 sequences; around 25% are singletons. The data are from a study of T cells in Graves' hyperthyroidism and ophthalmopathy. Germline V gene data show CDR1 as LGHDT and CDR2 as YNNKEL (reference sequence). V was cut by 4 bases and J by 10 bases, with 16 bases left in between. There are 13 residues in the CDR3.

The TCR originated in a man between 45 and 60 years old with Graves' hyperthyroidism. Sequences were obtained from blood. The chain is built from TRBV3-1 and TRBJ1-1; a possible D gene is TRBD1 (5 bases). The CDR3 loop is CASSRLGELAAFF. In DNA form, the CDR3 reads TGTGCCAGCAGCCGCTTAGGGGAACTAGCAGCTTTCTTT.